This T cell receptor beta chain was captured in a study of read filtering for tumor transcriptome and immune sequencing. This library used roughly 370 ng RNA and molecular barcoded adaptors spanning alpha/delta and beta/gamma chains. TCRdb re-derived calls from the reads in MiXCR, one entry per CDR3 protein. The repertoire holds about 62,000 distinct CDR3 sequences, with approximately 18% as singletons. Turning to this clonotype: A much larger clone differs by one base, so this may be a read error.

The CDR3 contains 15 residues. From germline, CDR1 is LGHDT and CDR2 YNNKEL (reference sequence). The origin of this receptor is a donor aged 40 or older with multiple myeloma. The sample comprised a population of CD138-negative cells sorted from bone marrow. The chain is built from TRBV3-1 and TRBJ2-5, with 10 bases matching TRBD1. In DNA, the CDR3 is TGTGACAGCAGCTCCCGGACAGGGGGATCGGAGACCCAGTACTTC. Translation: CDSSSRTGGSETQYF.